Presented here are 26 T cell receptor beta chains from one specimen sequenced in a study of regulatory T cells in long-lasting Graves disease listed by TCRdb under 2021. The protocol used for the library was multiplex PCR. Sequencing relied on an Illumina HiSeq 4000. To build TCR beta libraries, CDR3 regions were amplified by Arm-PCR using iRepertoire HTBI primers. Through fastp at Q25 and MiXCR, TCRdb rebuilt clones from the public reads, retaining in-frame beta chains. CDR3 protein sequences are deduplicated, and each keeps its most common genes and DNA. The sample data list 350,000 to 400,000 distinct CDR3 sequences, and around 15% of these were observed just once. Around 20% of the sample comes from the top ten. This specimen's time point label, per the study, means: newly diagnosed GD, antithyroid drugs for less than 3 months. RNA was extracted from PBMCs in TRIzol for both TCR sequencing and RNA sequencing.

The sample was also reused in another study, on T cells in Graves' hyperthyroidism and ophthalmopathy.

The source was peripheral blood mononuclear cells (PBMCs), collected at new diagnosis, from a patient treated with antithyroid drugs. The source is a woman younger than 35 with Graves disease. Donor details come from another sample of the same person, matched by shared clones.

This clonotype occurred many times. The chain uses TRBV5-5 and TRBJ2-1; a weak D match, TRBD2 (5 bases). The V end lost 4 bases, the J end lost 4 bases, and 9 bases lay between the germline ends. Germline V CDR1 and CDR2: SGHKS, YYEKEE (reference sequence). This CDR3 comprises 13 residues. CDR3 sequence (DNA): TGTGCCAGCAGCGTTCCGGGATACAATGAGCAGTTCTTC. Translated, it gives CASSVPGYNEQFF.

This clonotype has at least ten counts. CDR3: CASRSDRARFF. The DNA for the CDR3 is TGTGCCAGCAGGTCGGACCGAGCAAGGTTCTTC. The chain combines TRBV2 with TRBJ2-1; unclear D gene. In germline, CDR1 is SNHLY, CDR2 FYNNEI. V was pared by 6 bases and J by 15 bases, with 15 bases between. The CDR3 is 11 amino acids.

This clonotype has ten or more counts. This chain's CDR3 is CAIKGGEGETQYF. CDR3 in DNA: TGTGCCATCAAAGGGGGAGAAGGGGAGACCCAGTACTTC. The rearrangement links TRBV2 to TRBJ2-5, with TRBD1 as a possible D gene (6 bases). This CDR3 region has 13 residues. Germline CDR1 SNHLY, CDR2 FYNNEI. V was pared by 10 bases and J by 5 bases, with 17 bases between.

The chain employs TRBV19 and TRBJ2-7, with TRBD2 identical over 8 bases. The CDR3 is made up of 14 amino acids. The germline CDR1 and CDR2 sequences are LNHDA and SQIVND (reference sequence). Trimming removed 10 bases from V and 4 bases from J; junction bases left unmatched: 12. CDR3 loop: CATHSGTRTYEQYF. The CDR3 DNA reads TGTGCCACCCACTCCGGGACTAGGACGTACGAGCAGTACTTC.

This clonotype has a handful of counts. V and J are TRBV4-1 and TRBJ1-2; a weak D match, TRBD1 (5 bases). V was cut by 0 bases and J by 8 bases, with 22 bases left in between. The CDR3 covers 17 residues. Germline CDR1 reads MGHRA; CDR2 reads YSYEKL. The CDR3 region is CASSQDGMGGAAIGYTF. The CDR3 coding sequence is TGCGCCAGCAGCCAAGATGGGATGGGGGGTGCGGCAATCGGCTACACCTTC.

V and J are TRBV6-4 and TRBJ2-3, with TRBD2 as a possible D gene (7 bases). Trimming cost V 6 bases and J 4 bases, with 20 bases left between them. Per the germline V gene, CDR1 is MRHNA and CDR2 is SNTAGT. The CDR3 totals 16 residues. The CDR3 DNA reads TGTGCCAGCAGCCTAGCCACGGGGGGCGGCGCAGATACGCAGTATTTT. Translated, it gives CASSLATGGGADTQYF.

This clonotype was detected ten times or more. For the CDR3, the DNA is TGTGCCAGCAGTCTATTAGCGGGGGGAGTCCTAGATACGCAGTATTTT. Residues: CASSLLAGGVLDTQYF. The chain combines TRBV2 with TRBJ2-3, with 10 bases aligning to TRBD2. This CDR3 spans 16 amino acids. Germline V gives CDR1 SNHLY, CDR2 FYNNEI. Trimming at V came to 5 bases and at J to 5 bases, leaving 10 bases not matched to a gene. Based on the CDR3 plus reference TRBV2 and TRBJ2-3, the full variable domain is EPEVTQTPSHQVTQMGQEVILRCVPISNHLYFYWYRQILGQKVEFLVSFYNNEISEKSEIFDDQFSVERPDGSNFTLKIRSTKLEDSAMYFCASSLLAGGVLDTQYFGPGTRLTVL.

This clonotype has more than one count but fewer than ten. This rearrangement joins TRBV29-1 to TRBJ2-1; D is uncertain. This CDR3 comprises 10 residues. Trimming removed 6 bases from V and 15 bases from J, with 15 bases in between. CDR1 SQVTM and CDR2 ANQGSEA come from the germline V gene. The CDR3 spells CSVPHEGRFF. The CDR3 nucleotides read TGCAGCGTCCCTCACGAAGGTCGGTTCTTC.

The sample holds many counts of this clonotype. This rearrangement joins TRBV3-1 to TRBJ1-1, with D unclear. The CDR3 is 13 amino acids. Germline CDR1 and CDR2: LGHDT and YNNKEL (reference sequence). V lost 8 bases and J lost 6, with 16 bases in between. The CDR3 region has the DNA TGTGCCAGCGTACAGATCGGGAGTTCTGAAGCTTTCTTT. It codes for CASVQIGSSEAFF.

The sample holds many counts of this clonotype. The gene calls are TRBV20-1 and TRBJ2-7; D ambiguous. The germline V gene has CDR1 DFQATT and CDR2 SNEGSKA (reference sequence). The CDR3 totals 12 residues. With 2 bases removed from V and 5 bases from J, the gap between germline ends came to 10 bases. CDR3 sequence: CSARIGSHEQYF. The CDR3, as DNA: TGCAGTGCTAGAATAGGGTCCCACGAGCAGTACTTC.

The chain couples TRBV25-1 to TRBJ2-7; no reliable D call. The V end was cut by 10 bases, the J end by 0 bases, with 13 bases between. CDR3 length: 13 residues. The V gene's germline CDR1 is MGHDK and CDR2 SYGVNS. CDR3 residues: CATNGVSSYEQYF. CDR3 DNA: TGTGCCACCAACGGTGTAAGCTCCTACGAGCAGTACTTC.

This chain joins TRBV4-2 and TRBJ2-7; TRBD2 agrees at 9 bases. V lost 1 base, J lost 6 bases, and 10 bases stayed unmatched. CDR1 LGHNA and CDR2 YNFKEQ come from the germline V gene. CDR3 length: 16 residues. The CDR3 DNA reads TGTGCCAGCAGCCAAGCGGGTCGCGGGGGGGATGGCGAGCAGTACTTC. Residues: CASSQAGRGGDGEQYF.

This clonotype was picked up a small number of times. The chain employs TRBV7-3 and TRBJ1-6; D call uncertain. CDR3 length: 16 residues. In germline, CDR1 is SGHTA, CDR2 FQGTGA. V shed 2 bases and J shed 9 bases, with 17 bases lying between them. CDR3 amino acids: CASSLQRAGWGSPLHF. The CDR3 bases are TGTGCCAGCAGCTTACAACGGGCGGGCTGGGGTTCACCCCTCCACTTT.

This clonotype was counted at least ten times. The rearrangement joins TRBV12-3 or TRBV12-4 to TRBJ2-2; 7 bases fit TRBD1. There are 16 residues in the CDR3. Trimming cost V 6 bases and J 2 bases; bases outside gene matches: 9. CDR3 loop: CASRVYRGSNTGELFF. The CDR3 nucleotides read TGTGCCAGCAGGGTATACAGGGGATCTAACACCGGGGAGCTGTTTTTT.

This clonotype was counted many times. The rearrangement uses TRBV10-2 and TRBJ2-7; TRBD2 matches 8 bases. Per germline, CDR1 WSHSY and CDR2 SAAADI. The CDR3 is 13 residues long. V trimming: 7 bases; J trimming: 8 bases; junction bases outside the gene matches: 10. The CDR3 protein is CASKAREVSQQYF. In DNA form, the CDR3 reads TGCGCCAGCAAGGCGCGGGAGGTCTCACAGCAGTACTTC.

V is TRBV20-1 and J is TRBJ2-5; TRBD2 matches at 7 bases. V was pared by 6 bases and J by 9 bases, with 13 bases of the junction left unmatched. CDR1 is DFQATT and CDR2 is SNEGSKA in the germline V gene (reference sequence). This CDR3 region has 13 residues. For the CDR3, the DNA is TGCAGTGCACCCGGGACTACCACGCGGGCCCAGTACTTC. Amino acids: CSAPGTTTRAQYF.

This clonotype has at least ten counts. The chain's CDR3 is CASSRTGAVYNEQFF. The CDR3, as DNA: TGTGCCAGCAGTAGGACAGGGGCAGTATACAATGAGCAGTTCTTC. The V and J genes are TRBV12-3 or TRBV12-4 and TRBJ2-1, with 9 bases that match TRBD1. Losses at the gene ends were 5 bases for V and 4 bases for J; bases not matched to a gene: 6. The CDR3 length is 15 residues.

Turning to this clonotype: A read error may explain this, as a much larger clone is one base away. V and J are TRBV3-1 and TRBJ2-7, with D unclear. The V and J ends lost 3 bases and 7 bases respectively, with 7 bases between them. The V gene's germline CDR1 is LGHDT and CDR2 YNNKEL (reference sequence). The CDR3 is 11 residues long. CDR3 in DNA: TGTGCCAGCAGCCAGTGGGGAGAGCAGTACTTC. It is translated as CASSQWGEQYF.

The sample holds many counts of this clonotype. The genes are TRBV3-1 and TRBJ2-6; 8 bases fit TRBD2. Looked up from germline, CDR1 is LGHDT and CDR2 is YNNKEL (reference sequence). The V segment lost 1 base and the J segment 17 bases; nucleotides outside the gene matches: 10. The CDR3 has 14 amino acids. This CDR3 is CASSQALAGWQLTF. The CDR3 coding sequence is TGTGCCAGCAGCCAAGCTCTAGCGGGCTGGCAATTGACTTTC.

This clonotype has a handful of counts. CDR3 residues: CASSLGSSTNEKLFF. CDR3 DNA sequence: TGTGCCAGCAGTTTAGGTTCATCAACTAATGAAAAACTGTTTTTT. The chain uses TRBV12-3 or TRBV12-4 and TRBJ1-4; D gene uncertain. With 1 base removed from V and 0 bases from J, the gap between germline ends came to 6 bases. This CDR3 is built from 15 residues.

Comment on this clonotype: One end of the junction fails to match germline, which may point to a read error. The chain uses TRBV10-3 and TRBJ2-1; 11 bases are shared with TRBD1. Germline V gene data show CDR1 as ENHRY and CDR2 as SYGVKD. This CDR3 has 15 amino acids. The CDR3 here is CAISPGTGGYSEQFF. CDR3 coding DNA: TGTGCCATCAGCCCCGGGACAGGGGGGTACAGTGAGCAGTTCTTC.

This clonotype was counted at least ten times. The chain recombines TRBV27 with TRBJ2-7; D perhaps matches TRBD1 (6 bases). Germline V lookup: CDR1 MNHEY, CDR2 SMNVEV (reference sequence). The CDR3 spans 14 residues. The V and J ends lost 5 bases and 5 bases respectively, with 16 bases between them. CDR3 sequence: CASSETGWPNEQYF. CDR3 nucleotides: TGTGCCAGCAGTGAAACAGGGTGGCCCAACGAGCAGTACTTC.

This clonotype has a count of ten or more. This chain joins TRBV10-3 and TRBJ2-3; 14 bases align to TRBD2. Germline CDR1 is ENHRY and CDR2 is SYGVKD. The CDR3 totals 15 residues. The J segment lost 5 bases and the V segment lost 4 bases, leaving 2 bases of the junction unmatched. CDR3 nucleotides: TGTGCCATCAGTGGAGGGACTAGCGGGGGAGATACGCAGTATTTT. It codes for CAISGGTSGGDTQYF.

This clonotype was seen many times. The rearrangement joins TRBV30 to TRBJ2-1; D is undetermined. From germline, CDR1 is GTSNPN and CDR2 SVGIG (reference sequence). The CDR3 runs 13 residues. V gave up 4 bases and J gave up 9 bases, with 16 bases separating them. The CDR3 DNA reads TGTGCCTGGAACTCACCAGTTTATCCTGAGCAGTTCTTC. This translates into CAWNSPVYPEQFF. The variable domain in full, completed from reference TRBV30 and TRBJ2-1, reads SQTIHQWPATLVQPVGSPLSLECTVEGTSNPNLYWYRQAAGRGLQLLFYSVGIGQISSEVPQNLSASRPQDRQFILSSKKLLLSDSGFYLCAWNSPVYPEQFFGPGTRLTVL.

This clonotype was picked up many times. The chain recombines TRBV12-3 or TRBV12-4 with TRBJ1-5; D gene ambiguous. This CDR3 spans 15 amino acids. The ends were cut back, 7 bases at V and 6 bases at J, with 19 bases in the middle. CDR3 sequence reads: CASTLGGTLRQPQHF. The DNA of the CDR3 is TGTGCCAGCACCCTTGGTGGAACTCTTCGTCAGCCCCAGCATTTT.

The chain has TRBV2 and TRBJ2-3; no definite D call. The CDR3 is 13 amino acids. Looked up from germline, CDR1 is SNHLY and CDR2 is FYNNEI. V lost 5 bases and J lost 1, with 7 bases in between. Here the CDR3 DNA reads TGTGCCAGCAGTACGGACCGCACAGATACGCAGTATTTT. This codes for CASSTDRTDTQYF.